The 27 T cell receptor beta chains presented below share a single source sample, sequenced in a study of PD-1 blockade in classical Hodgkin lymphoma (dated by TCRdb to about 2020). Library prep was done by the immunoSEQ multiplex PCR assay. As stored in TCRdb, this immuneACCESS dataset retains in-frame rearrangements with V and J assigned. A fraction of the clones does not appear; measured against another copy, unresolved V genes explain less than half of the discrepancy, and the remainder lacks a known reason. The sample includes 150,000 or so clones, with around four fifths observed a single time. About 9% of the sample belongs to the ten largest clones. What the time point label conveys for this sample: cycle 2 day 1 (C2D1) of nivolumab. Every trial patient had relapsed following autologous stem cell transplantation, and prior brentuximab vedotin exposure was what differed among cohorts A, B and C.

The sequences come from peripheral blood mononuclear cells (PBMCs), collected before the second cycle of nivolumab. The receptor set was obtained from a human donor with classical Hodgkin lymphoma.

This sequence joins TRBV7-2 and TRBJ2-4, with 9 bases aligning to TRBD2. CDR3 length: 15 residues. Germline V CDR1 and CDR2: SGHTA, FQGNSA. Trimming cost V 1 base and J 8 bases; bases outside gene matches: 6. CDR3 DNA: TGTGCCAGCAGCTTAGGAGGCGGGAGGGCGGACATTCAGTACTTC. Amino acid sequence: CASSLGGGRADIQYF. Supplemented by reference TRBV7-2 and TRBJ2-4, the full variable domain reads GAGVSQSPSNKVTEKGKDVELRCDPISGHTALYWYRQSLGQGLEFLIYFQGNSAPDKSGLPSDRFSAERTGGSVSTLTIQRTQQEDSAVYLCASSLGGGRADIQYFGAGTRLSVL.

V usage is TRBV5-1 and J usage is TRBJ1-1; weak D call: TRBD1 (6 bases). Germline CDR1 SGHRS, CDR2 YFSETQ. The germline V and J ends were trimmed by 2 bases and 5 bases, with 13 bases remaining between them. This CDR3 has 14 residues. The CDR3 protein is CASSFGTTITEAFF. In nucleotides, the CDR3 is TGCGCCAGCAGCTTCGGGACAACGATAACTGAAGCTTTCTTT.

This chain joins TRBV27 and TRBJ2-2; maybe TRBD1 (5 bases). The CDR3 covers 14 residues. V was cut by 3 bases and J by 5 bases, with 10 bases left in between. The V gene's germline CDR1 is MNHEY and CDR2 SMNVEV (reference sequence). The CDR3 region is CASSFSRATGELFF. The CDR3 DNA sequence: TGTGCCAGCAGTTTTTCCAGGGCGACCGGGGAGCTGTTTTTT.

The chain employs TRBV5-1 and TRBJ2-3; TRBD2 is a possible D gene (5 bases). Germline V gene sequence: CDR1 SGHRS, CDR2 YFSETQ. Trimming took 0 bases from V and 2 from J, leaving 13 bases between them. This CDR3 spans 16 amino acids. The CDR3 region is CASSLATGLLTDTQYF. CDR3 coding DNA: TGCGCCAGCAGCTTGGCCACGGGGTTGCTCACAGATACGCAGTATTTT.

V gene TRBV18 combines with J gene TRBJ1-1; D gene unclear. The CDR3 length is 15 residues. CDR1 is KGHSH, CDR2 LQKENI, per germline. V was pared by 2 bases and J by 0 bases, with 10 bases between. For the CDR3, the DNA is TGTGCCAGCTCACCAATAAACAACATGAACACTGAAGCTTTCTTT. Protein sequence: CASSPINNMNTEAFF.

The rearrangement uses TRBV2 and TRBJ1-6; no clear D gene. The V end lost 6 bases, the J end lost 5 bases, and 14 bases lay between the germline ends. The CDR3 sequence is 15 residues long. Germline CDR1 SNHLY, CDR2 FYNNEI. The CDR3 DNA is TGTGCCAGCAGCCCCCGTGGGATGAATAATTCACCCCTCCACTTT. Its translation is CASSPRGMNNSPLHF.

This clone was seen only once. Other DNA sequences in this specimen translate into the identical CDR3. V gene TRBV29-1 combines with J gene TRBJ1-1; perhaps TRBD1 as D (5 bases). Germline V gives CDR1 SQVTM, CDR2 ANQGSEA. The CDR3 extends over 13 amino acids. Trimming cost V 0 bases and J 8 bases, with 13 bases left between them. In DNA, the CDR3 is TGCAGCGTTGAAGATCAAGTCTGGGGCGAAGCTTTCTTT. Its protein is CSVEDQVWGEAFF.

This chain links TRBV11-2 with TRBJ2-6, with D possibly called TRBD1 or TRBD2 (5 bases each). CDR1 and CDR2 from the germline V gene are SGHAT and FQNNGV. Trimming removed 5 bases at V and 2 bases at J, with 10 bases between. This CDR3 is 15 amino acids long. The CDR3 spells CASSPRGAGANVLTF. The CDR3 DNA reads TGTGCCAGCAGCCCCAGAGGGGCTGGGGCCAACGTCCTGACTTTC.

The chain carries TRBV6-5 and TRBJ1-2; the match to TRBD1 covers 7 bases. Germline V gives CDR1 MNHEY, CDR2 SVGAGI. J was trimmed by 4 bases and V by 6 bases; bases with no gene match: 5. This CDR3 comprises 13 residues. Written as DNA, the CDR3 is TGTGCCAGCAGCCTGGGACAGACCTATGGCTACACCTTC. As protein: CASSLGQTYGYTF.

The genes are TRBV10-2 and TRBJ2-1; 10 nucleotides match TRBD2. V trimming: 6 bases; J trimming: 7 bases; junction bases outside the gene matches: 3. Germline values: CDR1 WSHSY, CDR2 SAAADI. The CDR3 runs to 13 residues. CDR3 protein: CASSLAGVNEQFF. CDR3 sequence (DNA): TGCGCCAGCAGCCTAGCGGGGGTGAATGAGCAGTTCTTC.

J is TRBJ2-1 and V is TRBV7-2; D not certain. The germline gives CDR1 SGHTA, CDR2 FQGNSA. V lost 3 bases, J lost 2 bases, and 11 bases lay in between. The CDR3 length is 15 residues. DNA for the CDR3: TGTGCCAGCAGCTTGGGTCAGAGACCCTACAATGAGCAGTTCTTC. Protein: CASSLGQRPYNEQFF.

This clone has a count of ten or more. The chain recombines TRBV7-9 with TRBJ2-7, with 9 bases identical to TRBD1. V shed 2 bases and J 3 bases; nucleotides not matched to a gene: 14. The CDR3 is 18 residues long. Germline V gene data show CDR1 as SEHNR and CDR2 as FQNEAQ (reference sequence). The DNA for the CDR3 is TGTGCCAGCAGCTTAAAAGCCCCTCCGGGACAGGGTGACTACGAGCAGTACTTC. It encodes CASSLKAPPGQGDYEQYF. The whole variable domain, remainder taken from reference TRBV7-9 and TRBJ2-7, is DTGVSQNPRHKITKRGQNVTFRCDPISEHNRLYWYRQTLGQGPEFLTYFQNEAQLEKSRLLSDRFSAERPKGSFSTLEIQRTEQGDSAMYLCASSLKAPPGQGDYEQYFGPGTRLTVT.

V and J are TRBV11-2 and TRBJ2-7; 10 bases fit TRBD2. Germline CDR1 reads SGHAT; CDR2 reads FQNNGV. The V gene end was trimmed by 3 bases and the J gene end by 3 bases; junction bases not matched to a gene: 2. CDR3 length: 14 amino acids. The CDR3 reads CASSFTSGVYEQYF. The CDR3 coding sequence is TGTGCCAGCAGCTTTACTAGCGGGGTCTACGAGCAGTACTTC.

The V call is TRBV6-5, the J call TRBJ1-2; no definite D call. Germline V gene data show CDR1 as MNHEY and CDR2 as SVGAGI. The V and J ends lost 2 bases and 2 bases respectively, with 6 bases between them. The CDR3 is 13 amino acids. CDR3 DNA: TGTGCCAGCAGTTACGTGGGGAACTATGGCTACACCTTC. Protein sequence: CASSYVGNYGYTF.

This clone has a single count. The CDR3 DNA sequence: TGTGCCAGCAGCTTAAGCCGGGACAGGAACACCTACGAGCAGTACTTC. This translates into CASSLSRDRNTYEQYF. The chain carries TRBV11-2 and TRBJ2-7; 8 bases are a match to TRBD1. Trimming took 2 bases from V and 2 from J; bases not matched to a gene: 8. Germline V lookup: CDR1 SGHAT, CDR2 FQNNGV. The CDR3 totals 16 residues.

The V and J genes are TRBV28 and TRBJ2-3; no reliable D call. The V gene's germline CDR1 is MDHEN and CDR2 SYDVKM. The CDR3 loop spans 11 amino acids. The germline V and J ends were trimmed by 10 bases and 0 bases, with 5 bases remaining between them. The CDR3 loop is CAIRSTDTQYF. CDR3 DNA: TGTGCCATAAGAAGCACAGATACGCAGTATTTT.

The J gene is TRBJ2-1, the V gene TRBV7-2, with 7 bases matching TRBD2. CDR3 length equals 15 residues. V shed 3 bases, J shed 0 bases, and the junction held 2 bases outside the gene matches. Germline CDR1 and CDR2: SGHTA and FQGNSA. The CDR3 DNA is TGTGCCAGCAGCTTCGGGGGGAGCTCCTACAATGAGCAGTTCTTC. Encoded protein: CASSFGGSSYNEQFF.

Only a few counts were recorded for this clone. The gene calls are TRBV18 and TRBJ1-1; D remains unclear. With 8 bases removed from V and 1 base from J, the gap between germline ends came to 14 bases. The CDR3 totals 14 residues. The germline V gene encodes CDR1 KGHSH and CDR2 LQKENI. The DNA for the CDR3 is TGTGCCAGCCGTGTTGGTGGCGGGAACACTGAAGCTTTCTTT. It translates to CASRVGGGNTEAFF.

This clone is medium-sized. The rearrangement links TRBV6-1 to TRBJ1-6; D remains ambiguous. Per the germline V gene, CDR1 is MNHNS and CDR2 is SASEGT. This CDR3 is built from 13 residues. Trimming took 6 bases from V and 14 from J, leaving 17 bases between them. The CDR3 DNA reads TGTGCCAGCAGGAGACTGGTGTTGGCGGCCCTCCACTTT. Translation gives CASRRLVLAALHF.

The chain uses TRBV7-9 and TRBJ2-5, with D unresolved. The J call is uncertain, as TRBJ2-7 better fits the DNA end. The CDR3 totals 15 residues. CDR1 and CDR2 (germline): SEHNR, FQNEAQ (reference sequence). The DNA of the CDR3 is TGTGCCAGCAGCTTAGCATACGCCCTCCTTAACGAGCAGTACTTC. The encoded protein is CASSLAYALLNEQYF.

This clone was recorded once. The chain is built from TRBV10-3 and TRBJ2-3; 11 bases match TRBD2. Per germline, CDR1 ENHRY and CDR2 SYGVKD. The CDR3 runs 20 residues. The J segment lost 1 base and the V segment lost 0 bases, leaving 12 bases of the junction unmatched. CDR3 region: CAISESISTSGREGTDTQYF. The CDR3 DNA follows: TGTGCCATCAGTGAGTCGATAAGTACTAGCGGGAGAGAGGGCACAGATACGCAGTATTTT.

This clone was counted many times. This chain links TRBV7-3 with TRBJ1-2, with D perhaps TRBD1 (5 bases). This CDR3 is built from 16 residues. Trimming took 0 bases from V and 8 from J, leaving 19 bases between them. Germline values: CDR1 SGHTA, CDR2 FQGTGA. The DNA for the CDR3 is TGTGCCAGCAGCTTAACCCCAGGGACGGGGCGGTACGGCTACACCTTC. Translating gives CASSLTPGTGRYGYTF.

The rearrangement joins TRBV7-2 to TRBJ2-3; 8 nucleotides agree with TRBD2. Germline CDR1 SGHTA, CDR2 FQGNSA. The length of the CDR3 is 16 residues. Germline trimming cut 0 bases from V and 2 bases from J; bases unmatched to any gene: 4. The CDR3 here is CASSLAAGALTDTQYF. CDR3 sequence (DNA): TGTGCCAGCAGCTTAGCAGCGGGGGCCCTCACAGATACGCAGTATTTT.

V usage is TRBV27 and J usage is TRBJ1-2; no clear D gene. In germline, CDR1 is MNHEY, CDR2 SMNVEV (reference sequence). This CDR3 comprises 12 residues. Trimming stripped 6 bases from V and 4 bases from J, with 9 bases between. CDR3 sequence (DNA): TGTGCCAGCAGGGGATCCACCTATGGCTACACCTTC. Its protein product is CASRGSTYGYTF.

V is TRBV27 and J is TRBJ1-1; 8 bases fit TRBD1. V shed 10 bases, J shed 1 base, and the junction held 5 bases outside the gene matches. This CDR3 spans 13 amino acids. Germline CDR1 is MNHEY and CDR2 is SMNVEV (reference sequence). DNA for the CDR3: TGTGCCACCCTAGGACAGGGGAACACTGAAGCTTTCTTT. Its translation is CATLGQGNTEAFF.

The genes are TRBV6-1 and TRBJ1-2; D is perhaps TRBD1 (5 bases). Trimming took off 2 bases at V and 8 bases at J, with 12 bases between the two ends. The CDR3 covers 13 residues. Germline assignment: CDR1 MNHNS and CDR2 SASEGT. CDR3 protein: CASSEIGGGGYTF. The CDR3 DNA follows: TGTGCCAGCAGTGAAATTGGGGGAGGGGGCTACACCTTC.

This clone was picked up one time. The V call is TRBV28, the J call TRBJ2-3; tentatively, D is TRBD1 (5 bases). V gave up 4 bases and J gave up 0 bases, with 8 bases separating them. Per germline, CDR1 MDHEN and CDR2 SYDVKM. The CDR3 spans 14 residues. CDR3 amino acids: CASSYGQSTDTQYF. CDR3 bases: TGTGCCAGCAGTTATGGACAAAGCACAGATACGCAGTATTTT.